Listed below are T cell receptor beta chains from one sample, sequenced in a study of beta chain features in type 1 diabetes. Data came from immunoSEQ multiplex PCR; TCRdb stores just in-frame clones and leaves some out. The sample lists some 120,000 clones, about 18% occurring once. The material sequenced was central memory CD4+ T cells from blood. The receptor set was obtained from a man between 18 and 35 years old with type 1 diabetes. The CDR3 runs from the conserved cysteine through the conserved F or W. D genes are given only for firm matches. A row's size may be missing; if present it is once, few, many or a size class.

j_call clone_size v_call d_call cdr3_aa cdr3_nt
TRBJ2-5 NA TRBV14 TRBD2 CASSRLAGQETQYF TGTGCCAGCAGCCGATTAGCGGGCCAAGAGACCCAGTACTTC
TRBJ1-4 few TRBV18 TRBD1 CASSPGQGGANEKLFF TGTGCCAGCTCACCCGGACAGGGAGGCGCTAATGAAAAACTGTTTTTT
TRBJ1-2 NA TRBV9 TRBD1 CASTRQGPSNYGYTF TGTGCCAGCACCCGACAGGGGCCTTCTAACTATGGCTACACCTTC
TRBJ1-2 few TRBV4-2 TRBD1 CASSQETGGGYTF TGTGCCAGCAGCCAAGAGACAGGGGGCGGCTACACCTTC
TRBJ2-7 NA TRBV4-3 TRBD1 CASSQRQGAYEQYF TGCGCCAGCAGCCAAAGACAGGGGGCCTACGAGCAGTACTTC
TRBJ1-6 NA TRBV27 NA CASSQGDLPRPLHF TGTGCCAGCAGCCAGGGAGACCTTCCAAGGCCCCTCCACTTT
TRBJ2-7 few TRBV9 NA CASSVGGITEQYF TGTGCCAGCAGCGTAGGGGGCATTACCGAGCAGTACTTC
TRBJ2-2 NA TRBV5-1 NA CATSELGNTGELFF TGCGCCACCTCGGAATTGGGAAACACCGGGGAGCTGTTTTTT
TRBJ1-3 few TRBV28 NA CASSSQLSGPSGNTIYF TGTGCCAGCAGTTCGCAATTGTCCGGGCCCTCTGGAAACACCATATATTTT
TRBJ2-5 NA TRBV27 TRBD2 CASSHTSGGIGTQYF TGTGCCAGCAGTCACACTAGCGGGGGGATTGGGACCCAGTACTTC
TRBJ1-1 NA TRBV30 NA CAWSLGGQLNTEAFF TGTGCCTGGAGTCTTGGGGGGCAGTTGAACACTGAAGCTTTCTTT
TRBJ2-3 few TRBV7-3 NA CASSLHTDTQYF TGTGCCAGCAGCTTACACACAGATACGCAGTATTTT
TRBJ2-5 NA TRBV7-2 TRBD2 CASSLVSSGQETQYF TGTGCCAGCAGCTTAGTGTCTAGCGGGCAAGAGACCCAGTACTTC
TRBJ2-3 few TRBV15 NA CATSREPPQTGSRDTQYF TGTGCCACCAGCAGAGAACCCCCCCAAACAGGGTCGCGGGATACGCAGTATTTT
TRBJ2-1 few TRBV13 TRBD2 CASSLRTSGRGNEQFF TGTGCCAGCAGCCTCCGGACTAGCGGGAGGGGCAATGAGCAGTTCTTC
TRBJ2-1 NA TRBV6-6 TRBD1 CASTTPGQGFNEQFF TGTGCCAGCACAACGCCGGGACAGGGGTTTAATGAGCAGTTCTTC
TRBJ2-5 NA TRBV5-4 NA CASSTWTTQETQYF TGTGCCAGCAGCACATGGACTACCCAAGAGACCCAGTACTTC
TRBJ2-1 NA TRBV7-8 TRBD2 CASISGGSSYNEQFF TGTGCCAGCATCTCGGGGGGGAGCTCCTACAATGAGCAGTTCTTC
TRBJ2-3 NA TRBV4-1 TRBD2 CASSQERTSGTDTQYF TGCGCCAGCAGCCAAGAGCGGACTAGCGGCACAGATACGCAGTATTTT
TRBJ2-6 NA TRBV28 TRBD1 CASSSGGAGANVLTF TGTGCCAGCAGTTCAGGGGGCGCCGGGGCCAACGTCCTGACTTTC
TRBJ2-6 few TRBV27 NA CASSGTSGSGANVLTF TGTGCCAGCAGTGGGACGTCCGGCTCTGGGGCCAACGTCCTGACTTTC
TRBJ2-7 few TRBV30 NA CAWSVPPASHEQYF TGTGCCTGGAGTGTACCTCCTGCGAGCCACGAGCAGTACTTC
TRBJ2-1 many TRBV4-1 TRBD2 CASSQVLAGYEQFF TGCGCCAGCAGCCAAGTACTAGCGGGATATGAGCAGTTCTTC
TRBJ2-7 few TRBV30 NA CAWSESAGEQYF TGTGCCTGGAGTGAGAGCGCGGGGGAGCAGTACTTC
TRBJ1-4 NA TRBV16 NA CASSQSVRTPNEKLFF TGTGCCAGCAGCCAATCCGTCAGGACACCTAATGAAAAACTGTTTTTT
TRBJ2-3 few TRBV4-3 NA CASSQDGGADTQYF TGCGCCAGCAGCCAAGACGGGGGCGCAGATACGCAGTATTTT
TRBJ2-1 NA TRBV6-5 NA CASSPGIYNEQFF TGTGCCAGCAGCCCAGGGATCTACAATGAGCAGTTCTTC
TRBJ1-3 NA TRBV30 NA CAWRSWSGNTIYF TGTGCCTGGAGAAGTTGGTCGGGAAACACCATATATTTT